The present T cell receptor beta chain was sequenced within a study of Ad26.COV2.S vaccination and SARS-CoV-2 variants (TCRdb year 2021). General notes on the study: Vaccine-arm donors came from COV1001, a multicentre, randomized, double-blind, placebo-controlled phase I-IIa trial of Ad26.COV2.S in healthy adults. Ad26.COV2.S was administered intramuscularly at a dose of 5x10^10 or 1x10^11 viral particles, either as one shot or as two shots given 56 days apart. Throughout the experiments and outcome assessment, investigators stayed blinded to trial group allocation. A total of 32 samples were included in the TCR-sequenced set, comprising 19 Ad26.COV2.S vaccine recipients, 5 placebo recipients and 8 SARS-CoV-2 convalescent individuals. Trial participants were randomized into five groups of five: low-dose or high-dose Ad26.COV2.S given once or twice, or placebo on both occasions. TCRbeta repertoire sequencing was used to assess the specificity and breadth of SARS-CoV-2-reactive T cell receptors after Ad26.COV2.S vaccination. Points the paper makes about the study in general: The study was not powered for comparison of responses between vaccine doses or regimens. Non-spike TCR breadth was comparable between vaccine and placebo recipients, consistent with the vaccine containing only spike. After vaccination, spike-specific CD8+ and CD4+ T cell responses were reported to show substantial breadth. The authors noted that the TCR breadth and depth analyses may have underestimated total T cell responses. Ad26.COV2.S recipients had higher spike-specific TCR breadth than placebo recipients (P = 0.0014).

Reading the label with the study, this specimen's treatment or condition is: roughly 18 received Ad26.COV2.S at low or high dose, single or two shots; roughly five received placebo; per-sample allocation not given. Repertoires of vaccine and placebo recipients were sequenced from samples collected on day 63 after the first injection. Cohort 1b enrolled some 25 adults aged 18-55 years at a single site in Boston, USA, between 29 July and 7 August 2020. Ad26.COV2.S was a replication-incompetent adenovirus type 26 vector expressing a prefusion-stabilized SARS-CoV-2 spike protein from the original Wuhan strain. Via the germline V gene (reference sequence), CDR1 is MNHEY and CDR2 SMNVEV. Clipping removes 8 bases from V and 3 bases from J, with 7 as the unmatched junction base count. Including the terminal cysteine and phenylalanine, the CDR3 comprises 14 residues. The entry retains the CDR3 DNA only, 42 bases that are in frame from base 1.

The immunoSEQ Assay was the method used to sequence TCRbeta CDR3 regions. After extraction, genomic DNA underwent amplification by bias-controlled multiplex PCR, followed by high-throughput sequencing. Turning to the authors' computational methods: To quantify the absolute abundance of each unique TCRbeta CDR3 region, sequences were collapsed and filtered. T cell fraction was estimated by normalization of TCRbeta template counts to usable DNA, with usable DNA being measured through amplification of reference genes present in all nucleated cells. Repertoire TCRs were annotated as SARS-CoV-2-specific when V gene, CDR3 amino acid sequence and J gene were exactly matched to a known reactive TCR set. MIRA supplied the reference SARS-CoV-2 TCR set, which was filtered for enrichment in COVID-19-positive ImmuneCODE repertoires so that public or cross-reactive TCRs were removed. Drawing on the MIRA antigens, annotated TCRs were analysed further at the level of specific ORF or position within ORF. Breadth was defined as annotated unique rearrangements over total unique productive rearrangements; depth was the summed frequency of those rearrangements. TCR breadth was compared between groups using two-sided Wilcoxon rank-sum tests. The table comes from immuneACCESS by way of TCRdb, which keeps in-frame sequences with V and J called. Part of the clones is missing from these tables; in studies checked, under half for an unresolved V gene and the rest for unknown reasons. V and J calls and clone size follow that table, whereas D and trimming were derived from the DNA. The sample contains 300,000 to 400,000 clones, about 85% of them found a single time. The biggest ten clones account for about 3.3% of the sample.

In regard to this clone: The target of this receptor is not known. No much larger clone is present one base from it, and per-base qualities are unavailable.

This receptor was taken from a person aged 18-65 years who received the Ad26.COV2.S COVID-19 vaccine or a placebo. This sequence uses TRBV27 and TRBJ2-7, and TRBD1 aligns with 10 junction nucleotides. Specimen: peripheral blood, collected in a trial of Ad26.COV2.S vaccine versus placebo. The DNA reads as follows: TGTGCCAGCTCAGCCGGGACAGGGGTCTACGAGCAGTACTTC. This is translated as CASSAGTGVYEQYF.